Included here is one T cell receptor beta chain sequence, with context. Antigen unknown. The data were taken from a study of glioma-infiltrating T cells. Trimming pared 0 bases from V and 5 bases from J, leaving 14 bases between. CDR3 length: 16 amino acids. The germline CDR1 and CDR2 sequences are KGHSH and LQKENI. Using RNA template, CDR3s of TCR alpha and beta were amplified with iRepertoire arm-PCR. A single record per CDR3 protein comes from TCRdb applying MiXCR to the multiplex PCR reads. The sample has around 190,000 distinct CDR3 sequences, under 55% seen once. General study points: Tissue and blood shared very few CDR3 sequences.

The sample consisted of glioma tissue, nonneoplastic brain tissue, or PBMCs (not recorded which). The chain has TRBV18 and TRBJ2-1, with D tentatively TRBD1 or TRBD2 (5 bases each). This TCR was sampled from a human donor with low-grade glioma or glioblastoma, undergoing nonglioma brain surgery, or in good health (not recorded which). The CDR3 protein is CASSPPLGRRDNEQFF. CDR3 sequence (DNA): TGTGCCAGCTCACCACCCTTGGGACGGAGAGACAATGAGCAGTTCTTC.